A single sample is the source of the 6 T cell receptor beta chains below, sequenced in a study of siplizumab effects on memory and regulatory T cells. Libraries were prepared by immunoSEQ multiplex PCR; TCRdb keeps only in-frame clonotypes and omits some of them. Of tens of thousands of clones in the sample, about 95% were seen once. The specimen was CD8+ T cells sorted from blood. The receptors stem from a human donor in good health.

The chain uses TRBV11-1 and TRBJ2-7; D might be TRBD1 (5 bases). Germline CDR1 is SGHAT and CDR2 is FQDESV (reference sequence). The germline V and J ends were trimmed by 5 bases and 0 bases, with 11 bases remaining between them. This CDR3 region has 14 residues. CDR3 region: CASSLTGGSYEQYF. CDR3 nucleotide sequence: TGTGCCAGCAGCCTAACAGGTGGCTCCTACGAGCAGTACTTC.

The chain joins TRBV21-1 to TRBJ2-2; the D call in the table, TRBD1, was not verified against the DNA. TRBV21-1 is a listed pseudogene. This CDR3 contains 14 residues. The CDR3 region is CASNGTGEPGELFF. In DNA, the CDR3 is TGTGCCAGCAACGGGACAGGAGAACCCGGGGAGCTGTTTTTT.

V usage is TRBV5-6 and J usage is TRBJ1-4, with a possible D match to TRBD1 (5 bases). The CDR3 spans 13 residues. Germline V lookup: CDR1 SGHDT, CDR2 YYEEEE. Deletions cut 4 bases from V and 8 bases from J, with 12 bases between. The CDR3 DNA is TGTGCCAGCAGCCCTAGACAGAGGGAAAAACTGTTTTTT. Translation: CASSPRQREKLFF.

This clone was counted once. The CDR3 DNA reads as TGTGCCAGCAGTGCCGGGGTCCTCTCTGGGGCCAACGTCCTGACTTTC. As protein: CASSAGVLSGANVLTF. This chain uses TRBV2 with TRBJ2-6, with a weak D call TRBD2 (5 bases). V was trimmed by 4 bases and J by 0 bases, leaving 10 bases between them. CDR1 is SNHLY, CDR2 FYNNEI, per germline. CDR3 length: 16 amino acids.

DNA for the CDR3: TGTGCCAGCAGCGTCGGCCTTTCTAATGGCTACACCTTC. This codes for CASSVGLSNGYTF. This sequence joins TRBV9 and TRBJ1-2; D not certain. The CDR3 consists of 13 residues. The V gene lost 2 bases and the J gene lost 6 bases, with 11 bases spanning the gap. The germline V gene has CDR1 SGDLS and CDR2 YYNGEE.

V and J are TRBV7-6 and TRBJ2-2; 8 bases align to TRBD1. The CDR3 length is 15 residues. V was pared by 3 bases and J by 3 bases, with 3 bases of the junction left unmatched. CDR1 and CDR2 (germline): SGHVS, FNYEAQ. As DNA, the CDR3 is TGTGCCAGCAGCTTGACAGGGGCGGACACCGGGGAGCTGTTTTTT. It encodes CASSLTGADTGELFF.